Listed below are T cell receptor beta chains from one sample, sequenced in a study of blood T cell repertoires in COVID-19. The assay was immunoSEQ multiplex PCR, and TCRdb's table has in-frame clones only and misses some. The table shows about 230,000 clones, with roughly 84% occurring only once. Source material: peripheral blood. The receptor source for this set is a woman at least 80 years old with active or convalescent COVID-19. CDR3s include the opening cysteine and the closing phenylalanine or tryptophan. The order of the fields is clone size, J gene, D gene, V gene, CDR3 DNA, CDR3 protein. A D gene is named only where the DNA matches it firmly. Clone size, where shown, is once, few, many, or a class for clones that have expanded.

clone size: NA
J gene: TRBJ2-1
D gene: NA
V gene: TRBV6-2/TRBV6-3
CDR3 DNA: TGTGCCAGCAGTTTTCTAGCGTGGTCCGGGGATGAGCAGTTCTTC
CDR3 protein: CASSFLAWSGDEQFF

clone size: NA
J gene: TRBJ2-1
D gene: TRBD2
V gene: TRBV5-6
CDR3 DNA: TGTGCCAGCAGCGCCGGGACTAGCGGGAGATTATATGAGCAGTTCTTC
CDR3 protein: CASSAGTSGRLYEQFF

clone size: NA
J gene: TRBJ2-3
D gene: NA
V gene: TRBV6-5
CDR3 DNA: TGTGCCAGCCGTCCGGGACTCAACACAGATACGCAGTATTTT
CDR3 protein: CASRPGLNTDTQYF

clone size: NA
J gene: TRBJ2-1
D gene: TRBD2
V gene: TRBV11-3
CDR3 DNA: TGTGCCAGCAGCCAAGGGCGGGGGACCTACAATGAGCAGTTCTTC
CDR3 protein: CASSQGRGTYNEQFF

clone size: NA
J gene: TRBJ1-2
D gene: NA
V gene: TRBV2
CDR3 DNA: TGTGCCAGCAGTGAAAGGGTTAGCGACTATGGCTACACCTTC
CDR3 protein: CASSERVSDYGYTF

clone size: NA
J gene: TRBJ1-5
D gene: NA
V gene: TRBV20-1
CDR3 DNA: TGCAGTGCTAGAGTAGACCAGGCCCAGCATTTT
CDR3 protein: CSARVDQAQHF

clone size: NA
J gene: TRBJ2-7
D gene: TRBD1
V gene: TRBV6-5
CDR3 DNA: TGTGCCAGCAGTCGACGACAGGGCTACTACGAGCAGTACTTC
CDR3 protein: CASSRRQGYYEQYF

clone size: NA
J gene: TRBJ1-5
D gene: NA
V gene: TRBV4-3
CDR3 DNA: TGCGCCAGCAGCCAATCGGGAATTGGCAATCAGCCCCAGCATTTT
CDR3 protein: CASSQSGIGNQPQHF

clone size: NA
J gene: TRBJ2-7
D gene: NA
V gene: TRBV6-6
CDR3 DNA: TGTGCCAGCGGGCGACAGGACTCCTACGAGCAGTACTTC
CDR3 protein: CASGRQDSYEQYF

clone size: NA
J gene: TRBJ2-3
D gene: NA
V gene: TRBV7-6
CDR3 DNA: TGTGCCAGCAGCCCTACCCCCACAGATACGCAGTATTTT
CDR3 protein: CASSPTPTDTQYF

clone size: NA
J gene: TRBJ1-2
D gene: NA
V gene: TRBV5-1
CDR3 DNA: TGCGCCAGCACCAAAACACAGGGCAACTATGGCTACACCTTC
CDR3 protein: CASTKTQGNYGYTF

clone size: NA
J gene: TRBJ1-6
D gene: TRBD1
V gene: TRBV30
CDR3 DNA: TGTGCCTGGATTCCCGACAGGGGGAATTCACCCCTCCACTTT
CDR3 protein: CAWIPDRGNSPLHF

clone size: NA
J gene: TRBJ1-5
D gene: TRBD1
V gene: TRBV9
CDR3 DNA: TGTGCCAGCAGCGTCGGGACAGGGACTAGCAATCAGCCCCAGCATTTT
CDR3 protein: CASSVGTGTSNQPQHF

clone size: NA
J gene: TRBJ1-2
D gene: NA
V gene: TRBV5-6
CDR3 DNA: TGTGCCAGCAGCCTAGACGGTCGATCCTCGAGAAGCTATGGCTACACCTTC
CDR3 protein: CASSLDGRSSRSYGYTF

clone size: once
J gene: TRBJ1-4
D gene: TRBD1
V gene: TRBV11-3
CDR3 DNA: TGTGCCAGCAGCATCCGGACAGGGGCGACTAATGAAAAACTGTTTTTT
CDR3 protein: CASSIRTGATNEKLFF

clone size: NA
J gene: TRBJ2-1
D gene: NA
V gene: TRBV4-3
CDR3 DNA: TGCGCCAGCAGCCAAGAAAAAGCGGATGAGCAGTTCTTC
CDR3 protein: CASSQEKADEQFF

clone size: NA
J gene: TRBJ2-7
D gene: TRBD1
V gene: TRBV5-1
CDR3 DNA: TGCGCCAGCAGCTTGGCAGGGACAGGGGGCGAGCAGTACTTC
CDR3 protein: CASSLAGTGGEQYF

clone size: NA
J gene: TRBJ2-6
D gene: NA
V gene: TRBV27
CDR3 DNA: TGTGCCAGCAGGACAGGTAGCTCTGGGGCCAACGTCCTGACTTTC
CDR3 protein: CASRTGSSGANVLTF

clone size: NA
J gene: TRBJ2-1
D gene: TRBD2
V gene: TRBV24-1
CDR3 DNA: TGTGCCACCAGTGATCCAGGGACTAGCGGAACGGAGCAGTTCTTC
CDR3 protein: CATSDPGTSGTEQFF

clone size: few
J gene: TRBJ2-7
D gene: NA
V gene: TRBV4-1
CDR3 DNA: TGCGCCAGCAGCCAAGAGGCACAGGCGTACTACGAGCAGTACTTC
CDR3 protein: CASSQEAQAYYEQYF

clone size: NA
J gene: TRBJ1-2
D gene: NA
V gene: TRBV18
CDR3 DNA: TGTGCCAGCTCACCTCCGCAGAGGAACTATGGCTACACCTTC
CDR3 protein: CASSPPQRNYGYTF

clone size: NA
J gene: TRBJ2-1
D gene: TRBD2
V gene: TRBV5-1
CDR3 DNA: TGCGCCAGCAGCGAGACGGGAGGGTCCTACAATGAGCAGTTCTTC
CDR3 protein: CASSETGGSYNEQFF

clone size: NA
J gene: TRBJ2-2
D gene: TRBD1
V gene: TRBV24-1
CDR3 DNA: TGTGCCACCAGTGGGCGACAGGGGGATACCGGGGAGCTGTTTTTT
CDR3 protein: CATSGRQGDTGELFF

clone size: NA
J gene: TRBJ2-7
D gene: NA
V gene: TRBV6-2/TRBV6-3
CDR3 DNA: TGTGCCAGCAGTTCCCCCGGCGGGGGCCTCTACGAGCAGTACTTC
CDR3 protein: CASSSPGGGLYEQYF

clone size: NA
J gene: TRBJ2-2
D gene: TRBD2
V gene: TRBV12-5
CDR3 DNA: TGTGCTAGTGGTTACACCGGGGGGTTAAGATACACCGGGGAGCTGTTTTTT
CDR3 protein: CASGYTGGLRYTGELFF

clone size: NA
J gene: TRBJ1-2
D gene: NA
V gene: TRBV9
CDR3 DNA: TGTGCCAGCAGATCAACCAGGGTTGGCTATGGCTACACCTTC
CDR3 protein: CASRSTRVGYGYTF

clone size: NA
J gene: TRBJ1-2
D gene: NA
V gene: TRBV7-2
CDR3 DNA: TGTGCCAGCAGCTTGCAGGATAACTATGGCTACACCTTC
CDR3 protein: CASSLQDNYGYTF

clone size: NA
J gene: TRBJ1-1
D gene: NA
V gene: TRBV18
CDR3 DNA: TGTGCCAGCTCACCAATGGATAGTACAGCGAACACTGAAGCTTTCTTT
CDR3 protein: CASSPMDSTANTEAFF

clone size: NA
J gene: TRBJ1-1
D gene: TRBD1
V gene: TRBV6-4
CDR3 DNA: TGTGCCACAAAGACAGGGCCTGAGAATCCTGAAGCTTTCTTT
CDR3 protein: CATKTGPENPEAFF

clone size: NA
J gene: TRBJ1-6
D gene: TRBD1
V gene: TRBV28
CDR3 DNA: TGTGCCAGCAGACGAGACAGGGGGTCTAATTCACCCCTCCACTTT
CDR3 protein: CASRRDRGSNSPLHF

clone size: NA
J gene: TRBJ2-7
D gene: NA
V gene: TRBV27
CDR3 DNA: TGTGCCAGCACTCACGAGCAGTACTTC
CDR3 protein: CASTHEQYF

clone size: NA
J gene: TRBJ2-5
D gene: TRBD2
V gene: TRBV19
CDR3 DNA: TGTGCCAGTAGTTCGACGACTAGCGGGACGGGGGAGACCCAGTACTTC
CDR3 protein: CASSSTTSGTGETQYF

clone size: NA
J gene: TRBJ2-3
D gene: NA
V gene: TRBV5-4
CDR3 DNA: TGTGCCAGCAGCTTGAGCGGGCGCGGCGCAGATACGCAGTATTTT
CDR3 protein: CASSLSGRGADTQYF

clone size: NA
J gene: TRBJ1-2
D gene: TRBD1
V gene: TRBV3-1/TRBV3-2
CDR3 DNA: TGTGCCAGCAGCCAAGCAATTGGGACAGGGTACCTACCGCCTAACTATGGCTACACCTTC
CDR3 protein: CASSQAIGTGYLPPNYGYTF

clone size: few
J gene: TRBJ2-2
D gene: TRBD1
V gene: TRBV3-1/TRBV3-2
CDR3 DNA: TGTGCCAGCAGCCATCAACCAGACAGGGCCGGGGAGCTGTTTTTT
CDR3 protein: CASSHQPDRAGELFF

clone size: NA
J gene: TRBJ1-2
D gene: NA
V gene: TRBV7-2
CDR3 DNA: TGTGCCAGCAGCCGCAGGGAAATTACCCAGTATGGCTACACCTTC
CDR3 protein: CASSRREITQYGYTF

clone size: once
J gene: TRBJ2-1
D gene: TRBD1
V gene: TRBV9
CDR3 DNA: TGTGCCAGCAGCGTAGCTCCGGGACAGGGGGCTAGGAATGAGCAGTTCTTC
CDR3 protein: CASSVAPGQGARNEQFF

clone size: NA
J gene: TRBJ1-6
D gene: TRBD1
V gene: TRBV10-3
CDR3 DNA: TGTGCCATCAGTCGGCAGGGGGCCGAGGGGGCCCTCCACTTT
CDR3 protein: CAISRQGAEGALHF

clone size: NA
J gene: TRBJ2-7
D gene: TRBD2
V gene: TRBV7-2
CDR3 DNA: TGTGCCAGCAGCATCCCGGCGGGGGGGACCTACGAGCAGTACTTC
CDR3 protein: CASSIPAGGTYEQYF

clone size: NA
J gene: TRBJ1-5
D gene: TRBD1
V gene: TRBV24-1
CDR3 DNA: TGTGCCACCAGTGATCCCGACAGGGGGGACCAGCCCCAGCATTTT
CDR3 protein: CATSDPDRGDQPQHF

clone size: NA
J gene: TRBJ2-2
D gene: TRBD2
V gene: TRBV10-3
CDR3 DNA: TGTGCCATCAGTGATGAACTAGCGACCGGGGAGCTGTTTTTT
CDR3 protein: CAISDELATGELFF

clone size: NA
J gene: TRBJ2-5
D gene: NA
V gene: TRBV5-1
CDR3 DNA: TGCGCCAGCAGCTTCGGTCCGGGAAACTCCGAGACCCAGTACTTC
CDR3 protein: CASSFGPGNSETQYF